This TCR beta chain was sequenced during a study of identical twins (dated by TCRdb to between 2015 and 2016). Regarding the study in general: To test whether fetal clonotypes persist, the study used deep sequencing on TCR alpha and beta repertoires from monozygotic twins, unrelated adults of various ages, and cord blood. To rule out contamination, replicate twin experiments were performed at different times with different library preparation protocols. Here is what the overall study found, with its caveats: Out-of-frame TCR alpha sharing in monozygotic twins was systematically underestimated by recombination models, whereas sharing between unrelated individuals was in agreement with the recombination models. Excess twin sharing in beta out-of-frame sequences was weaker because fewer shared sequences lowered the signal-to-noise ratio. Abundant cord blood beta clonotypes carried fewer insertions; young adult naive repertoires showed a weaker similar trend, while memory repertoires showed none. Out-of-frame TCR alpha sequences shared between twins showed an excess of low generation-probability sequences compared with coincidental sharing between unrelated individuals. Zero-insertion analyses could be partly confounded by invariant T cells such as MAIT and iNKT, although diverse VJ usage argued against such confounding for most clonotypes. Because the same donors could not be followed over many years, the conclusions relied on cross-sectional statistical analysis.

The sample holds a few counts of this clonotype. Its target antigen remains unknown. No per-base quality is available; no much larger clone lies one base away. Every donor was a healthy Caucasian. Three unrelated non-twin adults were additionally sequenced: a male aged 18 to 30, a male aged 50 to 60 and a female aged 50 to 60. Using Miltenyi CD45RO+ enrichment and human naive T-cell isolation kits, memory (CD45RO+) and naive T cells were isolated from PBMC. Receptors were amplified or captured by 5' RACE. The instrument given in TCRdb is Illumina HiSeq 2000. A universal primer binding site was added through template switching, and the final cDNA carried a unique molecular identifier so that TCR cDNA molecules could be counted accurately. First-strand cDNA for TCR alpha and beta chains was synthesized from specific primers in the conserved constant-segment region. Each cDNA library was double barcoded, with a SMART-Mk sample barcode plus Illumina barcodes, to control for contamination. TruSeq adapter sequences along with Illumina sample barcodes were introduced in two successive PCR steps. The Illumina HiSeq platform was used with custom primers to sequence TCR alpha and beta cDNA libraries. In the source study's methods: Unique molecular identifiers were extracted from raw reads with MiGEC, and CDR3 positions were determined with MiXCR. For each individual, recombination models were inferred using an EM algorithm with the repgenHMM and IGoR tools. The analysis of shared clonotypes was done with the tcR package in R, with sharing normalized by the product of cloneset sizes. To study raw recombination without the effects of thymic and clonal selection, out-of-frame nonproductive sequences were analyzed. The public reads were reprocessed in TCRdb via fastp at Q25 and MiXCR, keeping in-frame beta chains. Each CDR3 protein appears once, grouped with its most common genes and DNA. TCRdb's processing, not the authors', yielded these V and J calls. The sample table shows about 430,000 distinct CDR3 sequences, and under 20% are seen once. The ten largest clones represent 12% of the sample.

Compared with germline, V lacks 4 bases and J lacks 3 bases; bases without a gene match: 16. Via the germline V gene, CDR1 is LGHNA and CDR2 YSLEER. Inclusive of the bounding cysteine and phenylalanine, the CDR3 is 19 residues long. The retained sequence is limited to the CDR3, 57 bases, with the frame set at the first base. This clonotype originated in a man in his fifties or sixties in good health. The rearrangement combines TRBV4-3 with TRBJ2-1, with TRBD1 identical over 9 junction bases. Specimen: naive T cells sorted from blood. The cell subset or site label for this specimen denotes: cells isolated with a human naive T-cell isolation kit. The DNA is as follows: TGCGCCAGCAGCCGCCGCCGGGACAGGGAGTTTGGAATCTACAATGAGCAGTTCTTC. The resulting protein is CASSRRRDREFGIYNEQFF.